This T cell receptor beta chain was sequenced during a study of shared T cell receptors in the human thymus. Trimming shortened V by 5 bases and J by 6 bases, and 20 bases separated the two germline ends. Per germline, CDR1 SGHTA and CDR2 FQGNSA. The CDR3 is 15 residues long. Here immunoSEQ multiplex PCR was the method, and the copy in TCRdb shows in-frame clones only, minus some. Of approximately 760,000 clones listed, 80% to 90% were seen once; the top ten hold about 0.011%. This sample also appeared in a second study, on human thymus T cells. That paper notes: Use of V and J genes seemed skewed within the thymic and blood repertoires.

The source of this sequence is a girl in the first two years of life with a congenital heart defect. The rearrangement links TRBV7-2 to TRBJ2-7; D perhaps matches TRBD1 (7 bases). What was sequenced was thymocytes. CDR3 DNA sequence: TGTGCCAGCAGCCCATACCTGGCAGGGGGAGGCGAGCAGTACTTC. It encodes CASSPYLAGGGEQYF.